This T cell receptor (beta chain) was sequenced for a study of cytomegalovirus exposure and HLA in healthy donors. The study's findings and limits: There was a cluster of highly shared sequence variants that was likely a sequencing artifact.

This clone showed up just once. Its antigen remains unknown. The donors comprised healthy bone marrow donors. Although they were nominally healthy when sampled, donors likely had unrecorded immune exposures. PCR employed 60 Vbeta and 13 Jbeta primers. The protocol was immunoSEQ multiplex PCR, while the TCRdb copy is restricted to in-frame clones and leaves out a portion. The data hold around 150,000 clones, with 71% observed a single time. Specimen: PBMCs. The source of this sequence is a woman aged 30 to 39 in good health and CMV-seronegative.

The CDR3 here is CASSLSDRESYEQYF. CDR3 in DNA: TGCGCCAGCAGCCTATCGGACAGGGAGAGCTACGAGCAGTACTTC. This chain connects TRBV5-1 to TRBJ2-7; 8 bases align to TRBD1. The J segment lost 3 bases and the V segment lost 4 bases, leaving 9 bases of the junction unmatched. CDR1 and CDR2 from the germline V gene are SGHRS and YFSETQ. The CDR3 length is 15 residues.